A single T cell receptor (beta chain) is shown here with its context. Its antigen is currently not known. Per-nucleotide qualities are absent, and no much larger clonotype sits a single base away. V gives up 3 bases and J gives up 0 bases, and the segment between their germline ends measures 8 bases. Reading from cysteine to phenylalanine, the CDR3 counts 15 amino acids. Of all the DNA, just the CDR3 is kept, 45 bases in frame from base 1. The germline V gene (reference sequence) yields SEHNR for CDR1 and FQNEAQ for CDR2. The sample is drawn from a study of shared T cell receptors in the human thymus (TCRdb year 2021). Context from the whole study: The study examined how self-reactive, shared T-cell receptor alpha chains are generated in the human thymus.

Libraries were constructed by the immunoSEQ multiplex PCR assay. TCRdb holds this immuneACCESS table with in-frame rearrangements only. Some clones are missing; in checked studies, unresolved V genes explain under half, and the rest has no known cause. The sample table lists about 380,000 clones, 95% of them with a count of one. Approximately 0.02% of the sample goes to the ten largest clones. The sample comprised thymocytes. In this chain, TRBV7-9 is recombined with TRBJ2-2, with no reliable assignment of the D segment. The clonotype originates from a human donor. The bases are TGTGCCAGCAGCTTGTGGCAGGCGAACACCGGGGAGCTGTTTTTT. It translates to CASSLWQANTGELFF. Supplemented by the reference TRBV7-9 and TRBJ2-2 proteins around the CDR3, the complete variable domain is DTGVSQNPRHKITKRGQNVTFRCDPISEHNRLYWYRQTLGQGPEFLTYFQNEAQLEKSRLLSDRFSAERPKGSFSTLEIQRTEQGDSAMYLCASSLWQANTGELFFGEGSRLTVL.